One sample yielded the 13 T cell receptor beta chains listed below, sequenced in a study of T cell responses to AZD1222 COVID-19 vaccine. Assay: immunoSEQ multiplex PCR; the TCRdb copy retains only in-frame clones and omits some. This sample has 150,000 to 200,000 clones, with roughly 90% found just once. The sample in question was peripheral blood, obtained on day 0 of AZD1222 vaccination. All receptors come from an adult in good health.

The chain links TRBV5-1 to TRBJ2-2, with D maybe TRBD1 (5 bases). The CDR3 length is 18 residues. Germline assignment: CDR1 SGHRS and CDR2 YFSETQ. V was cut by 0 bases and J by 5 bases, with 20 bases left in between. DNA for the CDR3: TGCGCCAGCAGCTTGGACAGGATACGATATTCTAGAACCGGGGAGCTGTTTTTT. This sequence encodes CASSLDRIRYSRTGELFF.

This clone was seen a single time. The chain carries TRBV6-5 and TRBJ2-3; no firm D call. Trimming removed 8 bases from V and 7 bases from J, with 13 bases in between. CDR1 is MNHEY, CDR2 SVGAGI, per germline. CDR3 size: 12 residues. Here the CDR3 reads CASPTTGNTQYF. The CDR3 DNA reads as TGTGCCAGCCCTACCACCGGTAATACGCAGTATTTT.

This chain connects TRBV29-1 to TRBJ1-3; D unclear. The germline V and J ends were trimmed by 3 bases and 4 bases, with 4 bases remaining between them. The CDR3 is made up of 11 amino acids. Per the germline V gene, CDR1 is SQVTM and CDR2 is ANQGSEA. The CDR3 loop reads CSVEKGNTIYF. The CDR3 DNA reads as TGCAGCGTTGAGAAGGGAAACACCATATATTTT.

The rearrangement joins TRBV5-6 to TRBJ1-3, with 7 bases lining up with TRBD1. V lost 4 bases and J lost 4; bases outside the gene matches: 2. Germline-derived CDR1 and CDR2 are SGHDT and YYEEEE. This CDR3 has 13 amino acids. The CDR3 reads CASSRDSGNTIYF. The CDR3 coding sequence is TGTGCCAGCAGCCGGGACAGCGGAAACACCATATATTTT.

This chain connects TRBV19 to TRBJ1-5; D unclear. This CDR3 has 15 residues. Germline-derived CDR1 and CDR2 are LNHDA and SQIVND (reference sequence). V lost 3 bases and J 5 bases, leaving 14 bases between the germline ends. As DNA, the CDR3 is TGTGCCAGTAGTATCGGGGAACTCCGGGATCAGCCCCAGCATTTT. It codes for CASSIGELRDQPQHF.

This chain joins TRBV28 and TRBJ2-3; D is undetermined. V shed 5 bases and J shed 4 bases, with 19 bases lying between them. Germline CDR1 and CDR2: MDHEN and SYDVKM. There are 16 residues in the CDR3. The CDR3 nucleotides read TGTGCCAGCAGTCGCCCAGGTATAGGTGGGGCAGATACGCAGTATTTT. Protein sequence: CASSRPGIGGADTQYF.

V usage is TRBV6-4 and J usage is TRBJ1-1; D is uncertain. The germline V gene encodes CDR1 MRHNA and CDR2 SNTAGT. The CDR3 totals 13 residues. V shed 6 bases and J shed 3 bases, with 11 bases lying between them. DNA for the CDR3: TGTGCCAGCAGCCGGGTTTGGGACACTGAAGCTTTCTTT. The encoded protein is CASSRVWDTEAFF.

The CDR3 spells CASSPVAGSPIQYF. Written as DNA, the CDR3 is TGTGCCAGCTCACCGGTAGCAGGGTCCCCAATTCAGTACTTC. The rearrangement uses TRBV18 and TRBJ2-4; D might be TRBD1 (5 bases). Germline V gives CDR1 KGHSH, CDR2 LQKENI. V lost 3 bases to trimming and J lost 10 bases, with 16 bases between them. This CDR3 comprises 14 residues.

V gene TRBV5-6 combines with J gene TRBJ2-3, with D perhaps TRBD1 (5 bases). This CDR3 contains 15 residues. CDR1 SGHDT and CDR2 YYEEEE come from the germline V gene. The germline V and J ends were trimmed by 0 bases and 6 bases, with 14 bases remaining between them. This CDR3 reads CASSLAGQGMDTQYF. The CDR3 nucleotides read TGTGCCAGCAGCTTGGCCGGGCAGGGTATGGATACGCAGTATTTT.

This clone showed up just once. The chain employs TRBV3-1 (or the pseudogene TRBV3-2) and TRBJ2-1; maybe TRBD2 (6 bases). Trimming took off 3 bases at V and 0 bases at J, with 12 bases between the two ends. Germline-derived CDR1 and CDR2 are LGHDT and YNNKEL (reference sequence). This CDR3 comprises 16 residues. The DNA of the CDR3 is TGTGCCAGCAGCCACCGTTTCGGGAGCTCCTACAATGAGCAGTTCTTC. Translating gives CASSHRFGSSYNEQFF.

The chain carries TRBV3-1 (or the pseudogene TRBV3-2) and TRBJ1-3, with TRBD1 as a possible D gene (5 bases). The V and J ends lost 2 bases and 2 bases respectively, with 13 bases between them. Per germline, CDR1 LGHDT and CDR2 YNNKEL (reference sequence). The CDR3 runs 16 residues. The CDR3 sequence: CASSQLAGSTGNTIYF. The CDR3 DNA reads as TGTGCCAGCAGCCAACTCGCAGGGAGTACTGGAAACACCATATATTTT.

The V and J genes are TRBV5-6 and TRBJ1-2, with a weak D call TRBD1 (6 bases). Germline CDR1 and CDR2: SGHDT and YYEEEE. The CDR3 loop spans 13 amino acids. V was cut by 0 bases and J by 8 bases, with 11 bases left in between. As DNA, the CDR3 is TGTGCCAGCAGCTTGGACAGGGCCGAAGGCTACACCTTC. Its protein product is CASSLDRAEGYTF. Looking up the rest from reference TRBV5-6 and TRBJ1-2 gives the full variable domain: DAGVTQSPTHLIKTRGQQVTLRCSPKSGHDTVSWYQQALGQGPQFIFQYYEEEERQRGNFPDRFSGHQFPNYSSELNVNALLLGDSALYLCASSLDRAEGYTFGSGTRLTVV.

This chain joins TRBV7-6 and TRBJ1-5, with no clear D. CDR1 and CDR2 (germline): SGHVS, FNYEAQ. The CDR3 length is 13 residues. V lost 5 bases and J lost 2, with 7 bases in between. The CDR3 here is CASSVSGNQPQHF. CDR3 nucleotides: TGTGCCAGCAGCGTTAGTGGCAATCAGCCCCAGCATTTT.